A single sample is the source of the 32 T cell receptor beta chains below, sequenced in a study of neurological immune-mediated disorders. TCRdb recomputed calls from the 5' RACE reads with MiXCR, one row per CDR3 protein. Of over 40,000 distinct CDR3 sequences in the sample, under 6.5% are singletons; the top ten hold around 0.6%. The sequencing sample was made of CD4+ T cells from blood. These receptors came from a woman aged 40 to 49 in good health.

This clonotype was counted ten times or more. The chain joins TRBV6-2 or TRBV6-3 to TRBJ2-7; a weak D match, TRBD1 (6 bases). CDR3 length: 14 residues. Trimming cost V 6 bases and J 2 bases, with 14 bases left between them. Germline CDR1 MNHEY, CDR2 SVGEGT. The CDR3 is CASSPRRGTYEQYF. The CDR3 bases are TGTGCCAGCAGCCCCCGCAGGGGAACCTACGAGCAGTACTTC.

This clonotype appeared many times. The rearrangement joins TRBV7-2 to TRBJ1-4; TRBD1 matches at 7 bases. Germline-derived CDR1 and CDR2 are SGHTA and FQGNSA. This CDR3 contains 13 residues. Trimming took 5 bases from V and 7 from J; bases not matched to a gene: 4. DNA of the CDR3: TGTGCCAGCAGCATCGACAGGGCTGAAAAACTGTTTTTT. Its translation is CASSIDRAEKLFF.

Many counts were recorded for this clonotype. V usage is TRBV12-3 or TRBV12-4 and J usage is TRBJ1-2; a weak D match, TRBD1 (6 bases). V lost 8 bases, J lost 3 bases, and 16 bases lay in between. This CDR3 spans 14 amino acids. This CDR3 reads CASAEEGGDYGYTF. CDR3 sequence (DNA): TGTGCCAGCGCTGAAGAGGGGGGAGACTATGGCTACACCTTC.

This clonotype was observed at least ten times. J is TRBJ2-1 and V is TRBV20-1, with D possibly being TRBD1 or TRBD2 (5 bases each). V lost 0 bases to trimming and J lost 0 bases, with 15 bases between them. This CDR3 has 17 residues. Germline V gene data show CDR1 as DFQATT and CDR2 as SNEGSKA (reference sequence). This CDR3 reads CSARDPGSPFSYNEQFF. CDR3 sequence (DNA): TGCAGTGCTAGAGACCCAGGGAGCCCGTTCTCCTACAATGAGCAGTTCTTC.

The table lists this clonotype with many counts. The genes are TRBV7-2 and TRBJ1-4; D ambiguous. The CDR3 has 15 amino acids. CDR1 and CDR2 from the germline V gene are SGHTA and FQGNSA. The V and J ends lost 6 bases and 8 bases respectively, with 19 bases between them. CDR3 amino acids: CASSRRRTPGEKLFF. The CDR3 DNA reads as TGTGCCAGCAGTCGTAGGCGGACCCCGGGAGAAAAACTGTTTTTT.

This clonotype was counted at least ten times. The rearrangement links TRBV9 to TRBJ1-4, with D possibly being TRBD1 (5 bases). Germline loops: CDR1 SGDLS, CDR2 YYNGEE. The ends were cut back, 7 bases at V and 6 bases at J, with 19 bases in the middle. This CDR3 region has 15 residues. The CDR3 nucleotides are TGTGCCAGCTCCCTCCGACTACGGGGCGATGAAAAACTGTTTTTT. It is translated as CASSLRLRGDEKLFF.

This clonotype was recorded at least ten times. The genes are TRBV7-2 and TRBJ2-7; the match to TRBD2 covers 11 bases. The V gene end was trimmed by 3 bases and the J gene end by 4 bases; junction bases not matched to a gene: 5. Looked up from germline, CDR1 is SGHTA and CDR2 is FQGNSA. The CDR3 is 15 amino acids. The CDR3 region has the DNA TGTGCCAGCAGCTTTACTAGCGGGAGCGTATACGAGCAGTACTTC. Protein product: CASSFTSGSVYEQYF.

Many counts were recorded for this clonotype. CDR3 residues: CASSWGGNNEQFF. The CDR3 DNA reads TGTGCCAGCAGTTGGGGAGGGAACAATGAGCAGTTCTTC. J is TRBJ2-1 and V is TRBV28, with TRBD2 identical over 7 bases. In germline, CDR1 is MDHEN, CDR2 SYDVKM. The CDR3 is 13 amino acids. V gave up 4 bases and J gave up 5 bases; unmatched junction bases: 2.

This clonotype has a count of ten or more. V gene TRBV11-2 combines with J gene TRBJ2-5; 8 bases agree with TRBD1. V trimming: 0 bases; J trimming: 5 bases; junction bases outside the gene matches: 5. This CDR3 comprises 15 residues. CDR1 and CDR2 from the germline V gene are SGHAT and FQNNGV. The CDR3 coding sequence is TGTGCCAGCAGCTTAGAACGGACAGGGTTGGAGACCCAGTACTTC. It translates to CASSLERTGLETQYF.

This clonotype has at least ten counts. This sequence joins TRBV5-1 and TRBJ2-7; 7 nucleotides line up with TRBD2. The V gene's germline CDR1 is SGHRS and CDR2 YFSETQ. The ends lost 0 bases at V and 7 bases at J; junction bases unmatched: 7. The CDR3 spans 14 residues. CDR3 sequence reads: CASSLVGTMGEQYF. DNA of the CDR3: TGCGCCAGCAGCTTGGTCGGGACTATGGGGGAGCAGTACTTC.

This clonotype appeared many times. J is TRBJ1-5 and V is TRBV28; D is undetermined. V lost 4 bases to trimming and J lost 4 bases, with 5 bases between them. This CDR3 is 12 amino acids long. Germline-derived CDR1 and CDR2 are MDHEN and SYDVKM. The CDR3 spells CASSSLNQPQHF. The DNA of the CDR3 is TGTGCCAGCAGTTCCCTTAATCAGCCCCAGCATTTT. The full variable domain, rest sourced from reference TRBV28 and TRBJ1-5, is DVKVTQSSRYLVKRTGEKVFLECVQDMDHENMFWYRQDPGLGLRLIYFSYDVKMKEKGDIPEGYSVSREKKERFSLILESASTNQTSMYLCASSSLNQPQHFGDGTRLSIL.

This clonotype was counted ten times or more. This sequence joins TRBV30 and TRBJ2-5, with no clear D. Germline CDR1 is GTSNPN and CDR2 is SVGIG (reference sequence). V was trimmed by 1 base and J by 2 bases, leaving 8 bases between them. CDR3 length: 13 amino acids. The chain's CDR3 is CAWSGAPQETQYF. In DNA form, the CDR3 reads TGTGCCTGGAGTGGGGCCCCGCAAGAGACCCAGTACTTC.

This clonotype was observed at least ten times. The chain links TRBV7-8 to TRBJ2-7; D is undetermined. The germline gives CDR1 SGHVS, CDR2 FQNEAQ. The CDR3 loop spans 13 amino acids. Trimming took 2 bases from V and 3 from J, leaving 8 bases between them. The CDR3: CASSLNDGYEQYF. As DNA, the CDR3 is TGTGCCAGCAGCTTAAACGATGGCTACGAGCAGTACTTC.

Many counts were recorded for this clonotype. The chain couples TRBV7-9 to TRBJ2-5; 8 bases align to TRBD2. V lost 5 bases to trimming and J lost 0 bases; unmatched junction nucleotides: 2. The CDR3 is 14 residues long. Germline lookup yields CDR1 SEHNR and CDR2 FQNEAQ (reference sequence). CDR3 region: CASSLSGDQETQYF. As DNA, the CDR3 is TGTGCCAGCAGCCTTAGCGGGGACCAAGAGACCCAGTACTTC.

This clonotype was seen at least ten times. In DNA form, the CDR3 reads TGCAGCGGAACAAGTGACGATACGCAGTATTTT. Protein product: CSGTSDDTQYF. J is TRBJ2-3 and V is TRBV29-1; no firm D call. Germline V gene lookup returns CDR1 SQVTM and CDR2 ANQGSEA. V lost 7 bases, J lost 6 bases, and 11 bases lay in between. The CDR3 consists of 11 residues.

This clonotype was counted only a few times. This CDR3 reads CASSRDRVDQPQHF. The DNA of the CDR3 is TGTGCCAGCAGCCGGGACAGGGTGGACCAGCCCCAGCATTTT. The V call is TRBV12-3 or TRBV12-4, the J call TRBJ1-5, with 9 bases lining up with TRBD1. V shed 6 bases and J 7 bases; nucleotides not matched to a gene: 7. The CDR3 has 14 amino acids.

This clonotype was counted many times. The chain recombines TRBV20-1 with TRBJ2-1, with TRBD1 matching over 7 bases. The V and J ends lost 5 bases and 5 bases, in that order; junction bases with no gene match: 9. Per the germline V gene, CDR1 is DFQATT and CDR2 is SNEGSKA (reference sequence). This CDR3 has 14 residues. The CDR3 sequence is CSAPTRGLNNEQFF. In DNA, the CDR3 is TGCAGTGCTCCAACAAGGGGGCTCAACAATGAGCAGTTCTTC.

This clonotype was observed many times. The chain employs TRBV29-1 and TRBJ1-2; 11 bases are shared with TRBD1. The germline gives CDR1 SQVTM, CDR2 ANQGSEA. The junction had 9 bases not matched to a gene; V was cut back by 4 bases and J by 8 bases. This CDR3 comprises 14 residues. The DNA of the CDR3 is TGCAGCGTTGGACGGACAGGGGGCGACTGGGGCTACACCTTC. It encodes CSVGRTGGDWGYTF.

There are many counts of this clonotype. J is TRBJ2-5 and V is TRBV4-3; no clear D. CDR3 length equals 13 residues. Trimming left V 0 bases short and J 4 bases short, with 6 bases between. Per germline, CDR1 LGHNA and CDR2 YSLEER. The CDR3 DNA reads as TGCGCCAGCAGCCAAGATCTTGCAGAGACCCAGTACTTC. Residues: CASSQDLAETQYF.

There are many counts of this clonotype. This chain connects TRBV7-3 to TRBJ2-1; 9 nucleotides line up with TRBD2. CDR3 size: 15 residues. The trim removed 6 bases at V and 4 bases at J, leaving 7 bases unmatched. CDR1 is SGHTA and CDR2 is FQGTGA in the germline V gene. CDR3 in DNA: TGTGCCAGCAGTACCGGACTAGCGAGGTACAATGAGCAGTTCTTC. Its translation is CASSTGLARYNEQFF.

This clonotype was seen at least ten times. The DNA of the CDR3 is TGCAGCGTTGAAGACGGGACAGGCAGGTACAATGAGCAGTTCTTC. This encodes CSVEDGTGRYNEQFF. The chain employs TRBV29-1 and TRBJ2-1; TRBD1 aligns across 8 bases. Trimming at V came to 0 bases and at J to 4 bases, leaving 5 bases not matched to a gene. The CDR3 is 15 residues long. Germline values: CDR1 SQVTM, CDR2 ANQGSEA.

This clonotype appeared many times. CDR3 nucleotides: TGTGCCAGCAGTTACCGCGGACTAGCGGGAGGGAAAGATACGCAGTATTTT. This translates into CASSYRGLAGGKDTQYF. V and J are TRBV6-5 and TRBJ2-3; TRBD2 matches at 15 bases. Trimming took 2 bases from V and 5 from J; bases not matched to a gene: 5. The CDR3 length is 17 residues. Germline lookup yields CDR1 MNHEY and CDR2 SVGAGI.

This clonotype has a count of ten or more. The rearrangement uses TRBV10-3 and TRBJ1-5; the D is unclear. V lost 2 bases and J 3 bases, leaving 14 bases between the germline ends. The CDR3 sequence is 16 residues long. Germline CDR1 is ENHRY and CDR2 is SYGVKD. CDR3 sequence: CAISENMFVSNQPQHF. The CDR3, as DNA: TGTGCCATCAGTGAGAATATGTTCGTGTCCAATCAGCCCCAGCATTTT.

This chain connects TRBV20-1 to TRBJ2-1; D tentatively fits TRBD1 or TRBD2 (6 bases each). The CDR3 consists of 13 residues. Trimming took 3 bases from V and 5 from J, leaving 11 bases between them. Per germline, CDR1 DFQATT and CDR2 SNEGSKA (reference sequence). CDR3 nucleotides: TGCAGTGCTAGCTGGGGGGCACACAATGAGCAGTTCTTC. Its translation is CSASWGAHNEQFF.

This clonotype has at least ten counts. The chain employs TRBV7-2 and TRBJ2-7, with 9 bases lining up with TRBD2. The V gene end was trimmed by 5 bases and the J gene end by 0 bases; junction bases not matched to a gene: 5. CDR3 size: 15 residues. From germline, CDR1 is SGHTA and CDR2 FQGNSA. CDR3 nucleotides: TGTGCCAGCAGCCCGGGGGGACTAGCCTCCTACGAGCAGTACTTC. This gives the protein CASSPGGLASYEQYF.

This clonotype was seen repeatedly, ten times or more. This chain connects TRBV6-1 to TRBJ2-3, with D hard to call. The CDR3 covers 13 residues. Per the germline V gene, CDR1 is MNHNS and CDR2 is SASEGT. The V and J ends lost 1 base and 3 bases respectively, with 5 bases between them. CDR3 bases: TGTGCCAGCAGTGAAGTCTGGACAGATACGCAGTATTTT. Its translation: CASSEVWTDTQYF.

This clonotype came up many times. At one end, the junction sequence differs from germline, possibly due to a read error. V usage is TRBV25-1 and J usage is TRBJ1-1; 8 bases map to TRBD1. In germline, CDR1 is MGHDK, CDR2 SYGVNS. This CDR3 contains 15 residues. The CDR3 reads CASSPHRGGNSEAFF. The CDR3 coding sequence is TGTGCCAGCAGTCCTCACAGGGGGGGGAACAGTGAAGCTTTCTTT.

The sample holds many counts of this clonotype. The V and J genes are TRBV12-3 or TRBV12-4 and TRBJ2-5, with 7 positions matching TRBD1. This CDR3 has 13 amino acids. The V segment lost 6 bases and the J segment 4 bases; nucleotides outside the gene matches: 5. The CDR3 spells CASREQGRETQYF. In nucleotides, the CDR3 is TGTGCCAGCAGGGAACAGGGGAGAGAGACCCAGTACTTC.

In its sample, this clonotype was seen many times. CDR3 coding DNA: TGTGCCAGCAGCAGTACTAGCGGGAGGACGCATGAGCAGTTCTTC. Its protein product is CASSSTSGRTHEQFF. The gene calls are TRBV12-3 or TRBV12-4 and TRBJ2-1, with 12 nucleotides matching TRBD2. The ends lost 6 bases at V and 8 bases at J; junction bases unmatched: 8. The CDR3 loop spans 15 amino acids.

This clonotype was detected many times. The rearrangement joins TRBV7-9 to TRBJ1-1; perhaps TRBD1 as D (5 bases). The V end lost 3 bases, the J end lost 0 bases, and 17 bases lay between the germline ends. The germline CDR1 and CDR2 sequences are SEHNR and FQNEAQ (reference sequence). This CDR3 contains 17 residues. This chain's CDR3 is CASSLVGWRGLNTEAFF. The CDR3 DNA sequence: TGTGCCAGCAGCTTGGTCGGGTGGCGGGGGTTGAACACTGAAGCTTTCTTT.

This clonotype came up many times. The chain links TRBV5-1 to TRBJ1-1, with TRBD1 as a possible D gene (6 bases). This CDR3 spans 14 amino acids. V lost 1 base and J 1 base, leaving 8 bases between the germline ends. Germline V gives CDR1 SGHRS, CDR2 YFSETQ. CDR3: CASSLMGANTEAFF. The CDR3 DNA follows: TGCGCCAGCAGCTTGATGGGGGCGAACACTGAAGCTTTCTTT.

This clonotype was observed many times. The chain is built from TRBV3-1 and TRBJ2-4; the match to TRBD1 covers 7 bases. J lost 3 bases, V lost 0 bases, and 5 bases had no gene match. Germline V lookup: CDR1 LGHDT, CDR2 YNNKEL (reference sequence). The CDR3 spans 16 residues. The CDR3 here is CASSQDQGVYKNIQYF. The CDR3 nucleotides are TGTGCCAGCAGCCAAGATCAGGGGGTGTACAAAAACATTCAGTACTTC.